The 17 T cell receptor beta chains in this list originate from one sample, sequenced in a study of blood T cell repertoires in COVID-19. Repertoires were generated with immunoSEQ multiplex PCR, while TCRdb's copy carries only in-frame clones and drops some. The sample has fewer than 300,000 clones, about 85% seen once. Sequencing was done on a sample of peripheral blood. These receptors all stem from a human donor in a cohort sampled during active COVID-19.

The chain employs TRBV10-3 and TRBJ2-2; D gene unclear. This CDR3 has 14 residues. Germline values: CDR1 ENHRY, CDR2 SYGVKD. V was trimmed by 3 bases and J by 3 bases, leaving 8 bases between them. The chain's CDR3 is CAISDPPDTGELFF. CDR3 DNA: TGTGCCATCAGTGACCCCCCAGACACCGGGGAGCTGTTTTTT.

On this clone itself: Within the sample, other DNA sequences also encode this same CDR3. V usage is TRBV12-3 or TRBV12-4 and J usage is TRBJ1-1; D is perhaps TRBD1 (5 bases). This CDR3 is built from 13 residues. V lost 3 bases, J lost 3 bases, and 8 bases lay in between. The CDR3 reads CASSFSGDTEAFF. CDR3 nucleotides: TGTGCCAGCAGTTTCTCGGGGGACACTGAAGCTTTCTTT.

This chain uses TRBV14 with TRBJ1-2; 7 bases fit TRBD1. The J segment lost 5 bases and the V segment lost 1 base, leaving 7 bases of the junction unmatched. The CDR3 has 15 amino acids. Germline CDR1 is SGHDN and CDR2 is FVKESK. The CDR3 region is CASSQVTGTGYGYTF. The CDR3 nucleotides are TGTGCCAGCAGCCAAGTGACAGGGACCGGGTATGGCTACACCTTC.

The chain joins TRBV28 to TRBJ2-7; possible D gene TRBD1, 5 bases. The CDR3 totals 12 residues. With 5 bases removed from V and 6 bases from J, the gap between germline ends came to 11 bases. Germline CDR1 is MDHEN and CDR2 is SYDVKM. CDR3 in amino acids: CASSTYRSEQYF. The CDR3 DNA reads as TGTGCCAGCAGTACCTACAGGTCCGAGCAGTACTTC.

The chain is built from TRBV5-4 and TRBJ1-3, with 7 nucleotides matching TRBD1. The V and J ends lost 2 bases and 0 bases, in that order; junction bases with no gene match: 5. Germline V gene sequence: CDR1 SGHNT, CDR2 YYREEE (reference sequence). The CDR3 extends over 16 amino acids. DNA of the CDR3: TGTGCCAGCAGCTTAGGGGACAGCGGCTCTGGAAACACCATATATTTT. As protein: CASSLGDSGSGNTIYF.

This clone was picked up one time. The genes are TRBV10-3 and TRBJ2-1; 10 nucleotides line up with TRBD1. J was trimmed by 4 bases and V by 9 bases; bases with no gene match: 3. CDR1 is ENHRY and CDR2 is SYGVKD in the germline V gene. This CDR3 has 13 amino acids. The CDR3 region has the DNA TGTGCCATTCGACAGGGGGCATACAATGAGCAGTTCTTC. This encodes CAIRQGAYNEQFF.

The genes are TRBV18 and TRBJ1-6; perhaps TRBD1 as D (6 bases). Germline loops: CDR1 KGHSH, CDR2 LQKENI. The germline V and J ends were trimmed by 1 base and 7 bases, with 14 bases remaining between them. CDR3 length: 16 residues. CDR3 loop: CASSPLGASGNSPLHF. The CDR3 DNA follows: TGTGCCAGCTCACCACTGGGGGCATCAGGAAATTCACCCCTCCACTTT. The entire variable domain, with the rest obtained from reference TRBV18 and TRBJ1-6, is as follows: NAGVMQNPRHLVRRRGQEARLRCSPMKGHSHVYWYRQLPEEGLKFMVYLQKENIIDESGMPKERFSAEFPKEGPSILRIQQVVRGDSAAYFCASSPLGASGNSPLHFGNGTRLTVT.

This clone has just a few counts. Here the CDR3 DNA reads TGCAGCGTTGACGAGGGAGGGCCGGGCATTCAGTACTTC. Translated, it gives CSVDEGGPGIQYF. V is TRBV29-1 and J is TRBJ2-4, with TRBD2 identical over 7 bases. The ends lost 3 bases at V and 9 bases at J; junction bases unmatched: 8. This CDR3 comprises 13 residues. Germline V gene lookup returns CDR1 SQVTM and CDR2 ANQGSEA. Filled out from reference TRBV29-1 and TRBJ2-4, the complete variable domain reads SAVISQKPSRDICQRGTSLTIQCQVDSQVTMMFWYRQQPGQSLTLIATANQGSEATYESGFVIDKFPISRPNLTFSTLTVSNMSPEDSSIYLCSVDEGGPGIQYFGAGTRLSVL.

The rearrangement joins TRBV27 to TRBJ2-7; perhaps TRBD1 as D (5 bases). The CDR3 is made up of 16 amino acids. Germline CDR1 MNHEY, CDR2 SMNVEV (reference sequence). V was trimmed by 8 bases and J by 3 bases, leaving 23 bases between them. DNA for the CDR3: TGTGCCAGCTGGGCCGGAAGGGGCTCTGTGGTCTACGAGCAGTACTTC. Translating it yields CASWAGRGSVVYEQYF.

This chain links TRBV5-1 with TRBJ2-3, with D possibly matching TRBD2 (5 bases). This CDR3 is 13 amino acids long. CDR1 and CDR2 (germline): SGHRS, YFSETQ. The V and J ends lost 3 bases and 4 bases respectively, with 9 bases between them. This CDR3 is CASSSNSADTQYF. The CDR3 nucleotides are TGCGCCAGCAGCTCCAATAGCGCAGATACGCAGTATTTT.

The chain employs TRBV23-1 and TRBJ2-7; D may be TRBD1 (6 bases). TRBV23-1 is recorded as an ORF, its role being uncertain. Trimming shortened V by 7 bases and J by 0 bases, and 16 bases separated the two germline ends. The CDR3 is made up of 15 amino acids. The CDR3 here is CASTPGQRHSYEQYF. The CDR3, as DNA: TGCGCCAGCACCCCCGGACAGAGGCACTCCTACGAGCAGTACTTC.

V gene TRBV18 combines with J gene TRBJ1-1, with a possible D match to TRBD1 (5 bases). Trimming took off 5 bases at V and 1 base at J, with 8 bases between the two ends. The CDR3 sequence is 13 residues long. Germline V gene data show CDR1 as KGHSH and CDR2 as LQKENI. The CDR3 sequence: CASSGGKNTEAFF. CDR3 coding DNA: TGTGCCAGCTCAGGGGGGAAGAACACTGAAGCTTTCTTT. Full variable domain (outside the CDR3, taken from reference TRBV18 and TRBJ1-1): NAGVMQNPRHLVRRRGQEARLRCSPMKGHSHVYWYRQLPEEGLKFMVYLQKENIIDESGMPKERFSAEFPKEGPSILRIQQVVRGDSAAYFCASSGGKNTEAFFGQGTRLTVV.

The chain combines TRBV7-2 with TRBJ2-2; the match to TRBD2 covers 10 bases. This CDR3 is built from 15 residues. Germline lookup yields CDR1 SGHTA and CDR2 FQGNSA. V lost 5 bases and J lost 4; bases outside the gene matches: 4. CDR3 sequence reads: CASSPGLASTGELFF. The CDR3 DNA follows: TGTGCCAGCAGCCCGGGACTAGCGAGCACCGGGGAGCTGTTTTTT.

The chain combines TRBV4-1 with TRBJ1-6; 7 positions agree with TRBD1. Trimming removed 0 bases from V and 7 bases from J; junction bases left unmatched: 6. Germline V lookup: CDR1 MGHRA, CDR2 YSYEKL. This CDR3 region has 16 residues. The CDR3 protein is CASSQERGRSNSPLHF. Here the CDR3 DNA reads TGCGCCAGCAGCCAAGAAAGGGGGCGATCAAATTCACCCCTCCACTTT.

The rearrangement links TRBV7-2 to TRBJ2-1; TRBD2 aligns across 11 bases. This CDR3 contains 15 residues. CDR1 and CDR2 from the germline V gene are SGHTA and FQGNSA. J was trimmed by 6 bases and V by 5 bases; bases with no gene match: 6. CDR3 in DNA: TGTGCCAGCAGCATAACTAGCGGGAGTTTCAATGAGCAGTTCTTC. Protein product: CASSITSGSFNEQFF.

In this sample, this clone turned up a few times. This chain joins TRBV6-2 or TRBV6-3 and TRBJ2-1; D gene uncertain. CDR3 length: 13 residues. Between the trimmed V and J ends, which lost 2 bases and 4 bases, there was a span of 6 bases. From germline, CDR1 is MNHEY and CDR2 SVGEGT. Here the CDR3 DNA reads TGTGCCAGCAGTTACCTGAGGTACAATGAGCAGTTCTTC. Translated: CASSYLRYNEQFF.

V gene TRBV3-1 (or the pseudogene TRBV3-2) combines with J gene TRBJ2-6, with unresolved D. The CDR3 extends over 15 amino acids. Per the germline V gene, CDR1 is LGHDT and CDR2 is YNNKEL (reference sequence). Deletions cut 2 bases from V and 0 bases from J, with 5 bases between. This chain's CDR3 is CASSQRASGANVLTF. The CDR3, as DNA: TGTGCCAGCAGCCAAAGAGCCTCTGGGGCCAACGTCCTGACTTTC.